The text below deals with one TCR beta chain. There is no known antigen for this receptor. Per-nucleotide qualities are absent, and no much larger clonotype sits a single base away. This entry is derived from a study of T cell responses to AZD1222 COVID-19 vaccine (dated by TCRdb to the early 2020s). Regarding the study in general: A total of 233 trial participants underwent TCR sequencing, of whom nearly 210 had received two doses of AZD1222 and 26 had received two doses of the MenACWY control vaccine. Trial participants were enrolled into age subgroups of 18-55, 56-69 and 70-plus years, which contained roughly 140, 27 and 60 TCR-sequenced participants, respectively. Overall results and qualifications from the work: Reportedly, close to half of the unique spike-specific TCRs recognized epitopes lying outside the regions that are mutated in the B.1.351 and B.1.1.7 variants. Because no samples from the day 14 peak response were available, repertoires could be characterized only after the peak T cell response. CD4 TCRs associated with the vaccine covered the entire spike protein, and the dominant responses were in regions 160-218 and 743-854. Conclusions about previously exposed vaccinees are limited because only a handful of AZD1222 recipients were SARS-CoV-2 seropositive at baseline. Participants were mostly white British and included more females than males, and it was suggested by the authors that clonal diversity may have been underestimated. In the small 56-69-year group, the increase in depth fell short of significance, most likely because of low power. Spike-specific TCR breadth and depth rose significantly after two AZD1222 doses compared with day 0 and with MenACWY recipients.

CDR1 and CDR2, per the germline V gene, are SGHAT and FQNNGV. After removal of 6 bases from V and 5 bases from J, the junction retains 9 bases not matched to a gene. CDR3 length: 14 amino acids, cysteine to phenylalanine. Kept here is only the CDR3 DNA, which spans 42 bases and is read in frame from base 1. The sample's time point label, decoded: about 28 days (+/-7) after the second vaccine dose. AZD1222 recipients given second doses at about 4 weeks or at about 12 weeks were pooled, since spike-specific TCR depth and breadth were not found to differ between the two schedules. Vaccinee samples were obtained from the UK trials COV001 and COV002, which included a single-blind randomized controlled phase 2/3 trial of AZD1222 (ChAdOx1 nCoV-19) in healthy adults. Trial participant PBMC samples were collected at day 0 and day 28 after the second dose for TCRbeta chain sequencing. The CDR3 regions of human TCRbeta chains were analyzed by immunosequencing. As for how the authors treated the data: TCRs in the repertoires were matched against a reference library of SARS-CoV-2-specific TCRs that had been generated with the MIRA antigen-specificity platform. Breadth was defined as the fraction of unique TCRs that were SARS-CoV-2-associated, and depth was defined as the fraction of total T cells that were SARS-CoV-2-associated. Using the MIRA data, each spike-specific TCR was assigned both to the spike region to which the TCR was reactive and to a CD4 or CD8 class. Log10-transformed breadth and depth values were compared by one-way ANOVA with Sidak's multiple comparisons tests. In TCRdb, the immuneACCESS table is reduced to in-frame sequences with V and J assigned. These tables do not hold every clone; where another copy was compared, an unresolved V gene accounts for under half, and the others remain unexplained. Clonal size and the V and J genes are those of that table, whereas D and trimming came from the DNA. The sample table contains 98,000 or so clones; only one count was recorded for almost 90% of them. Roughly 15% of the sample is taken by the ten largest.

The rearranged chain carries TRBV11-2 and TRBJ1-1; 7 middle bases align to TRBD1. Source: peripheral blood, taken 28 days after the second AZD1222 dose. This clonotype was sampled from an adult who received the AZD1222 COVID-19 vaccine. The CDR3 protein sequence reads: CASRRTGVRTEAFF. The DNA reads TGTGCCAGCAGACGAACAGGGGTGAGGACTGAAGCTTTCTTT.